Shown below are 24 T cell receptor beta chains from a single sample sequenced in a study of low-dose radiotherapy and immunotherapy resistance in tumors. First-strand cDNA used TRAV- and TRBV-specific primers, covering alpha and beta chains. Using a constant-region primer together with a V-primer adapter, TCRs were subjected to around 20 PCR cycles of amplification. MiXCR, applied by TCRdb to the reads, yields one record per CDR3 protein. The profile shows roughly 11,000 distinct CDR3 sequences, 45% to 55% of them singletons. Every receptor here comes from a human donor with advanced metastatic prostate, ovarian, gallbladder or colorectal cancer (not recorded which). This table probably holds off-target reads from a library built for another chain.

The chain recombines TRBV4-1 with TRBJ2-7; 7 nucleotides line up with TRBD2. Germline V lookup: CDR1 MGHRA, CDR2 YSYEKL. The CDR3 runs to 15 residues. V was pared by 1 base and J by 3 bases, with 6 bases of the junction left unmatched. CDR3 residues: CASSQVPAGYYEQYF. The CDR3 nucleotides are TGCGCCAGCAGCCAAGTTCCAGCGGGGTACTACGAGCAGTACTTC.

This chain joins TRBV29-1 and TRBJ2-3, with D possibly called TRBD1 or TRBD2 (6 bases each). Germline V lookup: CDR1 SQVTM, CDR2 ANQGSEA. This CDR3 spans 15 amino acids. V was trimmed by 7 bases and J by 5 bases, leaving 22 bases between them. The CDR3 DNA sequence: TGCAGCGCCACCAGCATGGGGGGCCGCGGAGATACGCAGTATTTT. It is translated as CSATSMGGRGDTQYF.

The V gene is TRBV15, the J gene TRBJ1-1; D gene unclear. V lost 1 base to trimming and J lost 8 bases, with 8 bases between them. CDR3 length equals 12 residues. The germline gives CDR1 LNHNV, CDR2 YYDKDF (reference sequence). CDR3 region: CATSRVGSEAFF. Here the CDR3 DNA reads TGTGCCACCAGCAGAGTGGGATCCGAAGCTTTCTTT.

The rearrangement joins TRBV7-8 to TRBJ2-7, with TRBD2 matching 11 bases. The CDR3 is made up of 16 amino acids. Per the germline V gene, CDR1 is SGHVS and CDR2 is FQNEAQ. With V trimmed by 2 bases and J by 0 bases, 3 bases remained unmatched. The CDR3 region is CASSLLAGGLSYEQYF. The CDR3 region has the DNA TGTGCCAGCAGCTTATTAGCGGGGGGGCTCTCCTACGAGCAGTACTTC.

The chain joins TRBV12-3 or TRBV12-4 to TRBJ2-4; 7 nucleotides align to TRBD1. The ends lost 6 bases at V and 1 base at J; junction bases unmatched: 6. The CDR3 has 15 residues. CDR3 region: CASSFQTGAKNIQYF. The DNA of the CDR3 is TGTGCCAGCAGCTTCCAGACAGGGGCCAAAAACATTCAGTACTTC.

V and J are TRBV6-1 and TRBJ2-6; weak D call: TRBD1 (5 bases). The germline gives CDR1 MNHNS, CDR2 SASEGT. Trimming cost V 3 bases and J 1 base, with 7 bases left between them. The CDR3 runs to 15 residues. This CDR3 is CASSDGASGANVLTF. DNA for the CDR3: TGTGCCAGCAGTGATGGGGCATCTGGGGCCAACGTCCTGACTTTC.

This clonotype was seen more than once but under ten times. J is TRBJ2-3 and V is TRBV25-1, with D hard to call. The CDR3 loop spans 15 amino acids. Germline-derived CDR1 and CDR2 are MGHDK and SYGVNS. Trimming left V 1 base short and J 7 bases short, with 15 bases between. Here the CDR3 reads CASSELASGLNTQYF. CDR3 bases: TGTGCCAGCAGTGAATTGGCTTCCGGGCTGAATACGCAGTATTTT.

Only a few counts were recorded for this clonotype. CDR3 nucleotide sequence: TGTGCCAGCAGTTTAAATCGGGGGGTTGGGCGCAATCAGCCCCAGCATTTT. This translates into CASSLNRGVGRNQPQHF. The chain is built from TRBV28 and TRBJ1-5; D might be TRBD1 (5 bases). This CDR3 comprises 17 residues. CDR1 MDHEN and CDR2 SYDVKM come from the germline V gene. Trimming left V 2 bases short and J 2 bases short, with 16 bases between.

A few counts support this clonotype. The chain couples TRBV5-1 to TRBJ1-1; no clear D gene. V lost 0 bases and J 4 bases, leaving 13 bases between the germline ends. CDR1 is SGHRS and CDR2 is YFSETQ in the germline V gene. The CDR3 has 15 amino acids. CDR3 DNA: TGCGCCAGCAGCTTGGGAGTTGGAGGGCCCACTGAAGCTTTCTTT. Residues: CASSLGVGGPTEAFF.

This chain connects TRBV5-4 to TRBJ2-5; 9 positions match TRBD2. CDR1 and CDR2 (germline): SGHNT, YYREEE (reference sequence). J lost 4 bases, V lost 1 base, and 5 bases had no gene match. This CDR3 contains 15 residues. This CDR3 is CASSLRSGGGETQYF. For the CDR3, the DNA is TGTGCCAGCAGCTTGCGTAGCGGGGGTGGAGAGACCCAGTACTTC.

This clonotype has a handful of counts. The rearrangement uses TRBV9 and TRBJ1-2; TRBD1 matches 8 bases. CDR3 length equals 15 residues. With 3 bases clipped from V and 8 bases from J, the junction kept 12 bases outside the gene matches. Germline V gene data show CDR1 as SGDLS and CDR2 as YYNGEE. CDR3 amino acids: CASSALRGLAEGYTF. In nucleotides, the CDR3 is TGTGCCAGCAGCGCGCTCAGGGGGCTTGCTGAAGGCTACACCTTC.

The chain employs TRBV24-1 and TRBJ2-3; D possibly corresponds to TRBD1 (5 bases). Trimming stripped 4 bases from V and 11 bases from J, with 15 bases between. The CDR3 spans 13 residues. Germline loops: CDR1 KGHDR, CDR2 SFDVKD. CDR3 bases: TGTGCCACCAGTGACAAGGGGAAGTACTTGCAGTATTTT. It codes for CATSDKGKYLQYF.

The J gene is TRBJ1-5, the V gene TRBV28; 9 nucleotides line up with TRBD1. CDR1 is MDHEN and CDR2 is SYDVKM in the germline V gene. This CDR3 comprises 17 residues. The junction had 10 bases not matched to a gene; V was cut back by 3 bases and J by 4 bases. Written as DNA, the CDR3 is TGTGCCAGCAGTTTGACCTTCGGGACAGGGATGAATCAGCCCCAGCATTTT. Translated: CASSLTFGTGMNQPQHF.

CDR3 coding DNA: TGTGCCACCAAATCCGGGACTAGCGGGAGAGTCGATGAGCAGTTCTTC. Its translation is CATKSGTSGRVDEQFF. The V and J genes are TRBV6-8 and TRBJ2-1; 14 positions match TRBD2. The CDR3 is 16 amino acids. V was clipped by 10 bases and J by 8 bases; unmatched bases: 13. Germline CDR1 reads MNHGY; CDR2 reads SAAAGT.

The CDR3 DNA is TGCGCCAGCAGCCCCGGGGGGGTCAGCACAGATACGCAGTATTTT. Its translation: CASSPGGVSTDTQYF. The chain joins TRBV5-1 to TRBJ2-3, with 8 bases fitting TRBD2. The CDR3 spans 15 residues. V shed 4 bases, J shed 0 bases, and the junction held 4 bases outside the gene matches. CDR1 and CDR2 (germline): SGHRS, YFSETQ.

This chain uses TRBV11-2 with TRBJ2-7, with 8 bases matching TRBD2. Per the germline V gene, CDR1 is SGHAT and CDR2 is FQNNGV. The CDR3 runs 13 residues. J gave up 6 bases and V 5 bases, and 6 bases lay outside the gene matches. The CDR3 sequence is CASSKAGGVEQYF. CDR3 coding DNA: TGTGCCAGCAGCAAGGCGGGGGGAGTCGAGCAGTACTTC.

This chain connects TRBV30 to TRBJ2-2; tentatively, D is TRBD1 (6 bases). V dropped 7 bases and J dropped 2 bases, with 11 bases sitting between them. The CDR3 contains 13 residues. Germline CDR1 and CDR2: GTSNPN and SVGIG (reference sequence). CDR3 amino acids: CALEGDNTGELFF. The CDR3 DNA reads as TGTGCCTTAGAGGGGGACAACACCGGGGAGCTGTTTTTT.

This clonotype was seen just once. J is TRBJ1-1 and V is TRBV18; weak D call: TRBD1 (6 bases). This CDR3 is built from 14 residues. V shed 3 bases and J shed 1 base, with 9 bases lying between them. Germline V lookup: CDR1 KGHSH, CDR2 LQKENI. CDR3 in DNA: TGTGCCAGCTCACCCCGGACAGCGAACACTGAAGCTTTCTTT. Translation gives CASSPRTANTEAFF.

Here the CDR3 reads CASSLGLAKNIQYF. The CDR3 DNA reads as TGTGCCAGCAGTCTGGGCCTAGCCAAAAACATTCAGTACTTC. The V and J genes are TRBV12-3 or TRBV12-4 and TRBJ2-4; D not certain. The V end lost 5 bases, the J end lost 0 bases, and 8 bases lay between the germline ends. This CDR3 has 14 residues.

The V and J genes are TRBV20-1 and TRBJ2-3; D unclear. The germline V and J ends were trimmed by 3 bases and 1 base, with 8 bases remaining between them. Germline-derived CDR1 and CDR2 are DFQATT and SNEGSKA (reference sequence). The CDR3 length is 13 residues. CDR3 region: CSASGLRTDTQYF. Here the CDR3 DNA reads TGCAGTGCTAGCGGCTTACGCACAGATACGCAGTATTTT.

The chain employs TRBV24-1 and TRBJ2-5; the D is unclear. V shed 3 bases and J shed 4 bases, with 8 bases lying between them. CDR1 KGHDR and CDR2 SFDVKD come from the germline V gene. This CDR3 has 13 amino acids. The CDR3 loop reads CATSDPITETQYF. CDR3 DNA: TGTGCCACCAGTGATCCCATTACAGAGACCCAGTACTTC.

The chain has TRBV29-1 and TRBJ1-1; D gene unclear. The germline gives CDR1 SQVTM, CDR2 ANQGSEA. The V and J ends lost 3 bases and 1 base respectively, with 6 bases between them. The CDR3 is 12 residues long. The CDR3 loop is CSVDIQNTEAFF. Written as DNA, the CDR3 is TGCAGCGTTGACATACAGAACACTGAAGCTTTCTTT.

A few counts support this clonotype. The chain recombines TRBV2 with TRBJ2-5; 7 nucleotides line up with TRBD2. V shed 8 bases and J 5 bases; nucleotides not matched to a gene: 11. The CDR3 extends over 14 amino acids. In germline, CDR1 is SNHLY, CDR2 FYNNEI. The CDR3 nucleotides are TGTGCCAGCGGACCCCGTTGGGGGGGTGAGACCCAGTACTTC. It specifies CASGPRWGGETQYF.

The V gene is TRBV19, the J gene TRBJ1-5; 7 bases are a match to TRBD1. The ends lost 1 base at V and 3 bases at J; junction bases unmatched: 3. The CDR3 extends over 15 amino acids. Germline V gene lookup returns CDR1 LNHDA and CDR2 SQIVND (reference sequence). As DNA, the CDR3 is TGTGCCAGTAGTATAGTAGGACAGGTCAATCAGCCCCAGCATTTT. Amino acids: CASSIVGQVNQPQHF.